This T cell receptor beta chain is from a study of T cell changes during pregnancy in multiple sclerosis. The CDR3 is made up of 16 amino acids. Trimming pared 7 bases from V and 0 bases from J, leaving 17 bases between. The germline CDR1 and CDR2 sequences are SNHLY and FYNNEI. Here immunoSEQ multiplex PCR was the method, and the copy in TCRdb shows in-frame clones only, minus some. The sample shows tens of thousands of clones, around 93% of them seen only once. The clonotype comes from a female donor with multiple sclerosis, enrolled in a pregnancy study. The chain joins TRBV2 to TRBJ2-3, with D tentatively TRBD2 (5 bases). This sample comprised peripheral blood, obtained after pregnancy. This CDR3 reads CASTQHGVQSTDTQYF. CDR3 in DNA: TGTGCCAGCACCCAGCACGGGGTCCAAAGCACAGATACGCAGTATTTT.